The clone carrying this T cell receptor beta chain was counted a few times. This sample was taken from a study of shared clonotypes between healthy human individuals. The length of the CDR3 is 16 residues. Germline CDR1 is MDHEN and CDR2 is SYDVKM. V lost 6 bases to trimming and J lost 5 bases; unmatched junction nucleotides: 10. TCRdb's table, derived via immunoSEQ multiplex PCR, lists solely in-frame clones and lacks some. Of roughly 700,000 clones listed, approximately 79% were seen once; the top ten hold 1.5% to 2%. The chain employs TRBV28 and TRBJ2-2; 9 bases agree with TRBD1. This TCR was sampled from a woman aged 30 to 39 in good health. Sequenced: memory CD4+ T cells sorted from blood. The subset here: CD45RA-negative fraction. In nucleotides, the CDR3 is TGTGCCAGCAGACTAGATACAGGGGGCTCGACCGGGGAGCTGTTTTTT. Protein sequence: CASRLDTGGSTGELFF. Full variable domain (missing parts from reference TRBV28 and TRBJ2-2): DVKVTQSSRYLVKRTGEKVFLECVQDMDHENMFWYRQDPGLGLRLIYFSYDVKMKEKGDIPEGYSVSREKKERFSLILESASTNQTSMYLCASRLDTGGSTGELFFGEGSRLTVL.